The 18 T cell receptor beta chains below come from one sample, sequenced in a study of tumour-infiltrating T cells in Burkitt lymphoma. Method: immunoSEQ multiplex PCR; TCRdb's copy keeps in-frame clones and lacks some. The repertoire includes around 8,000 clones, around 70% of them detected once, and roughly 37% sits in the top ten. Sequencing was done on a sample of tumor tissue. These receptors came from a human donor with diffuse large B-cell lymphoma.

This clone counts as medium-sized. CDR3 protein: CASSYGPLLEAFF. The CDR3 nucleotides are TGTGCCAGCAGTTACGGGCCCTTACTTGAAGCTTTCTTT. The J gene is TRBJ1-1, the V gene TRBV6-5; the D is unclear. CDR1 is MNHEY, CDR2 SVGAGI, per germline. V was shortened by 2 bases and J by 7 bases, with 11 bases between the two germline ends. CDR3 size: 13 residues.

This rearrangement joins TRBV5-4 to TRBJ1-5; D is ambiguous. Deletions cut 1 base from V and 3 bases from J, with 8 bases between. From germline, CDR1 is SGHNT and CDR2 YYREEE (reference sequence). There are 14 residues in the CDR3. CDR3 DNA: TGTGCCAGCAGCTTGAAAGGGTCCAATCAGCCCCAGCATTTT. This sequence encodes CASSLKGSNQPQHF.

The chain has TRBV5-1 and TRBJ2-3; TRBD2 matches at 11 bases. The CDR3 totals 16 residues. Germline V lookup: CDR1 SGHRS, CDR2 YFSETQ. Losses at the gene ends were 4 bases for V and 1 base for J; bases not matched to a gene: 5. The CDR3 region is CASSKNSGGGTDTQYF. The CDR3 DNA reads as TGCGCCAGCAGCAAAAATAGCGGGGGGGGCACAGATACGCAGTATTTT.

DNA of the CDR3: TGTGCCAGCAGGAACCTTCCCGGGCAGTACTTC. Translating gives CASRNLPGQYF. This chain links TRBV2 with TRBJ2-7; no reliable D call. CDR3 length: 11 residues. Trimming left V 6 bases short and J 9 bases short, with 12 bases between. Germline assignment: CDR1 SNHLY and CDR2 FYNNEI.

J is TRBJ2-1 and V is TRBV5-1; 9 nucleotides agree with TRBD2. From germline, CDR1 is SGHRS and CDR2 YFSETQ. J gave up 9 bases and V 4 bases, and 8 bases lay outside the gene matches. This CDR3 contains 14 residues. The chain's CDR3 is CASSKGRGGAEQFF. For the CDR3, the DNA is TGCGCCAGCAGCAAAGGGCGGGGGGGAGCTGAGCAGTTCTTC.

By proportion, this clone is medium-sized (0.01 to 0.1%). The chain carries TRBV5-8 and TRBJ2-3; a weak D match, TRBD1 (5 bases). This CDR3 region has 16 residues. The V gene lost 4 bases and the J gene lost 0 bases, with 15 bases spanning the gap. Germline CDR1 and CDR2: SGHTS and YDEGEE. The CDR3 reads CASSPPRGPSTDTQYF. The CDR3 coding sequence is TGTGCCAGCAGCCCCCCAAGGGGCCCGAGCACAGATACGCAGTATTTT.

The DNA for the CDR3 is TGTGCCAGCAGCTTGGTTGGCAGCTCCTACGAGCAGTACTTC. Translation gives CASSLVGSSYEQYF. V is TRBV5-5 and J is TRBJ2-7, with D unclear. Germline CDR1 is SGHKS and CDR2 is YYEKEE (reference sequence). The V end was cut by 0 bases, the J end by 0 bases, with 7 bases between. The CDR3 has 14 amino acids.

This chain uses TRBV4-3 with TRBJ1-1; D gene ambiguous. The CDR3 totals 13 residues. Trimming took off 6 bases at V and 2 bases at J, with 10 bases between the two ends. The V gene's germline CDR1 is LGHNA and CDR2 YSLEER. This chain's CDR3 is CASSNTGNTEAFF. CDR3 coding DNA: TGCGCCAGCAGTAATACGGGCAACACTGAAGCTTTCTTT.

V and J are TRBV5-4 and TRBJ1-2; 10 nucleotides match TRBD1. The ends lost 5 bases at V and 0 bases at J; junction bases unmatched: 13. Germline-derived CDR1 and CDR2 are SGHNT and YYREEE (reference sequence). This CDR3 has 18 residues. CDR3 sequence: CASRFPGTGAGANYGYTF. DNA of the CDR3: TGTGCCAGCAGATTCCCCGGGACAGGGGCTGGGGCTAACTATGGCTACACCTTC.

The V gene is TRBV28, the J gene TRBJ1-1; 9 bases are a match to TRBD1. The trim removed 7 bases at V and 6 bases at J, leaving 9 bases unmatched. The CDR3 contains 14 residues. The germline V gene encodes CDR1 MDHEN and CDR2 SYDVKM. CDR3 protein: CASNTLQGAAEAFF. As DNA, the CDR3 is TGTGCCAGCAACACACTACAGGGGGCCGCTGAAGCTTTCTTT. Drawing the rest from reference TRBV28 and TRBJ1-1, the complete variable domain is DVKVTQSSRYLVKRTGEKVFLECVQDMDHENMFWYRQDPGLGLRLIYFSYDVKMKEKGDIPEGYSVSREKKERFSLILESASTNQTSMYLCASNTLQGAAEAFFGQGTRLTVV.

The chain has TRBV4-1 and TRBJ1-1; tentatively, D is TRBD1 (5 bases). Trimming stripped 1 base from V and 1 base from J, with 19 bases between. Germline-derived CDR1 and CDR2 are MGHRA and YSYEKL. The CDR3 length is 18 residues. CDR3 region: CASSQGGVRRSSNTEAFF. DNA for the CDR3: TGCGCCAGCAGCCAAGGAGGGGTTCGACGGAGCTCGAACACTGAAGCTTTCTTT.

The chain employs TRBV27 and TRBJ2-3; no clear D gene. This CDR3 has 13 amino acids. CDR1 and CDR2 from the germline V gene are MNHEY and SMNVEV (reference sequence). The ends were cut back, 6 bases at V and 4 bases at J, with 11 bases in the middle. CDR3 DNA: TGTGCCAGCAGCCACAACACTGCAGATACGCAGTATTTT. This encodes CASSHNTADTQYF.

The chain employs TRBV18 and TRBJ2-7; D is tentatively TRBD1 or TRBD2 (5 bases each). CDR3 size: 13 residues. Germline V lookup: CDR1 KGHSH, CDR2 LQKENI. V lost 5 bases and J 6 bases, leaving 14 bases between the germline ends. The CDR3 coding sequence is TGTGCCAGCTCATGGGACGCGCTCGCCGAGCAGTACTTC. Translated, it gives CASSWDALAEQYF.

The V and J genes are TRBV2 and TRBJ2-5; D is tentatively TRBD1 or TRBD2 (5 bases each). The CDR3 is made up of 15 amino acids. CDR1 and CDR2 from the germline V gene are SNHLY and FYNNEI. Trimming pared 5 bases from V and 1 base from J, leaving 14 bases between. DNA for the CDR3: TGTGCCAGCAGTCGAACGGGGCAGCCCCAAGAGACCCAGTACTTC. This sequence encodes CASSRTGQPQETQYF.

This clone was recorded once. The V gene is TRBV10-2, the J gene TRBJ1-1, with 7 nucleotides matching TRBD1. The V and J ends lost 7 bases and 5 bases, in that order; junction bases with no gene match: 4. This CDR3 region has 12 residues. Looked up from germline, CDR1 is WSHSY and CDR2 is SAAADI. In DNA, the CDR3 is TGCGCCAGCAAGAAACAGGGGACTGAAGCTTTCTTT. This gives the protein CASKKQGTEAFF.

This clone was counted only a few times. The chain couples TRBV7-6 to TRBJ2-5; the D is unclear. CDR3 size: 11 residues. V was trimmed by 5 bases and J by 2 bases, leaving 3 bases between them. Looked up from germline, CDR1 is SGHVS and CDR2 is FNYEAQ. The CDR3 spells CASSLQETQYF. For the CDR3, the DNA is TGTGCCAGCAGCCTACAAGAGACCCAGTACTTC.

This chain connects TRBV6-6 to TRBJ1-6; D not resolved. CDR1 and CDR2 (germline): MNHNY, SVGAGI (reference sequence). V gave up 7 bases and J gave up 7 bases, with 5 bases separating them. The CDR3 length is 11 residues. The CDR3 protein is CASIGNSPLHF. CDR3 nucleotide sequence: TGTGCCAGCATCGGGAATTCACCCCTCCACTTT.

CDR3 in amino acids: CASSSGTGPTQYF. The CDR3 DNA sequence: TGTGCCAGCAGCTCCGGGACAGGCCCTACCCAGTACTTC. The chain carries TRBV11-3 and TRBJ2-5; 8 bases fit TRBD1. The CDR3 consists of 13 residues. V lost 4 bases, J lost 8 bases, and 6 bases stayed unmatched. CDR1 is SGHNT, CDR2 YENEEA, per germline.